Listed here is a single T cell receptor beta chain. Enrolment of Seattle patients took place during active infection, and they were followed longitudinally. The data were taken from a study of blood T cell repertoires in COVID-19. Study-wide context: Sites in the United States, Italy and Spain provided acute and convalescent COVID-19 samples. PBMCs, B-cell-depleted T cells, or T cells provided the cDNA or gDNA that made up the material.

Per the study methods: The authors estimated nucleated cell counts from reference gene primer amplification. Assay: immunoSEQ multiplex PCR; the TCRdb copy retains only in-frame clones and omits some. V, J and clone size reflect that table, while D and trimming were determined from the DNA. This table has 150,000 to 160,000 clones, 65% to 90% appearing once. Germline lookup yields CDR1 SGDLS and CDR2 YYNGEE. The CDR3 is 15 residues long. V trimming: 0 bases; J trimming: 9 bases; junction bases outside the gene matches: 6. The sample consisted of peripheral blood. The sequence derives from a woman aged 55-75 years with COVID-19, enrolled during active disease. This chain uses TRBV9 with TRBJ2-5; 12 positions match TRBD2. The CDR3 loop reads CASSVDPSGRGAQYF. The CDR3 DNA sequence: TGTGCCAGCAGCGTAGACCCTAGCGGGAGGGGGGCCCAGTACTTC.